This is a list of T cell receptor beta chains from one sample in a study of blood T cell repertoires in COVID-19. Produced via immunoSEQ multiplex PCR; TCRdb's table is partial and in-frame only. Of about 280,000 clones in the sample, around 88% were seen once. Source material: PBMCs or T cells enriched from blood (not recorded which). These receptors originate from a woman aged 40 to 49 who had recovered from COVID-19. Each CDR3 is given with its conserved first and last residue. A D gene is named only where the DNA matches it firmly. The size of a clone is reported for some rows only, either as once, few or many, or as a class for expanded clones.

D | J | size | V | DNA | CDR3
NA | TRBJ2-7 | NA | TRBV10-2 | TGCGCCAGCAGTGATGCGGGGTCCTACGAGCAGTACTTC | CASSDAGSYEQYF
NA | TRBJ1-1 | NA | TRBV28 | TGTGCCAGCAGTTTCTACAGAAACACTGAAGCTTTCTTT | CASSFYRNTEAFF
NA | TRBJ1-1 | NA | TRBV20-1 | TGCAGTGCTCCAGGGATAAATGAAGCTTTCTTT | CSAPGINEAFF
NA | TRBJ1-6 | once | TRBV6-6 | TGTGCCAGCAGTGGGACTGCCGACTTCGGGTCACCCCTCCACTTT | CASSGTADFGSPLHF
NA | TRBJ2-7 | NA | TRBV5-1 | TGCGCCAGCAGCCCATTGGGGCCAGATCTTACCTACGAGCAGTACTTC | CASSPLGPDLTYEQYF
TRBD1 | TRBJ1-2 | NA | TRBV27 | TGTGCCAGCAGTTTATCGAGTGAGGTAGGAGACAGGGAGAATATTAAGCATGGCTACACCTTC | CASSLSSEVGDRENIKHGYTF
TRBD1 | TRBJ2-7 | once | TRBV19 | TGTGCCAGTAGTATGCGACAGGGGGCTTACGAGCAGTACTTC | CASSMRQGAYEQYF
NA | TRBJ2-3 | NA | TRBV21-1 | TGTGCCAGCAGCAAACGCAGGGGCGCAGATACGCAGTATTTT | CASSKRRGADTQYF
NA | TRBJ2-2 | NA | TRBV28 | TGTGCCAGCAGAAACAGTAACACCGGGGAGCTGTTTTTT | CASRNSNTGELFF
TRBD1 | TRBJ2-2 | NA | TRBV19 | TGTGCCAGTAGTATAATAGGGACAGGGGCCACCGGGGAGCTGTTTTTT | CASSIIGTGATGELFF
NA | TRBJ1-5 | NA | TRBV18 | TGTGCCAGCTCACCACTCGGCGGGCCGGACCAGCCCCAGCATTTT | CASSPLGGPDQPQHF
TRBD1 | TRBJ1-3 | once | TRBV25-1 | TGTGCCAGCACCCCGGGACAGCCTGGAAACACCATATATTTT | CASTPGQPGNTIYF
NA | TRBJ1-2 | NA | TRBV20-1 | TGCAGTGCTAGATTCGGAGGGGGCTACACCTTC | CSARFGGGYTF
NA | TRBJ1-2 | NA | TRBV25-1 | TGTGCCAGCAGTGCCGGCATTACTAAGTGGGGCTACACCTTC | CASSAGITKWGYTF
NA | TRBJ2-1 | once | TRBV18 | TGTGCCAGCTCACGGGACGGGGGTAGGAATGAGCAGTTCTTC | CASSRDGGRNEQFF
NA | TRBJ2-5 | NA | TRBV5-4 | TGTGCCAGCAGTCAGAGCCGGGGGCAAGAGACCCAGTACTTC | CASSQSRGQETQYF
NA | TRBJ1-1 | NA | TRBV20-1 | TGCAGTGCTAGTAGGAGAGCGAACACTGAAGCTTTCTTT | CSASRRANTEAFF
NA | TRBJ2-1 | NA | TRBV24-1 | TGTGCCACCAGTGATAGGACAGAACTAACCCAGGGAAAGTTCTTC | CATSDRTELTQGKFF
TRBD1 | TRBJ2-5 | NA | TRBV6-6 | TGTGCCGCGACAGGGCAGGAGACCCAGTACTTC | CAATGQETQYF
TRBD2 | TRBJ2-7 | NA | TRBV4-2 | TGTGCCAGCAGCCAAGACCTAGCGGGGGTCTACGAGCAGTACTTC | CASSQDLAGVYEQYF
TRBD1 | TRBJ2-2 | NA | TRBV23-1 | TGCGCCAGCAGTCACCCGGGACAGTCCACCGGGGAGCTGTTTTTT | CASSHPGQSTGELFF
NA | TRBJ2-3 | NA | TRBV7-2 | TGTGCCAGCAGCCGGGATGGGGGCACAGATACGCAGTATTTT | CASSRDGGTDTQYF
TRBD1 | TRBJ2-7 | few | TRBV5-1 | TGCGCCAGCAGCCCGCGGGACGGGACAGGGAACTACGAGCAGTACTTC | CASSPRDGTGNYEQYF
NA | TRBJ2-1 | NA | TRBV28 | TGTGCCAGCAGTTTCAGATTCCGGGGGGCGGTTGAGCAGTTCTTC | CASSFRFRGAVEQFF
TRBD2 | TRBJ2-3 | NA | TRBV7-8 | TGTGCCAGCAGCCCTATGGGTAGCGGGCTCACAGATACGCAGTATTTT | CASSPMGSGLTDTQYF
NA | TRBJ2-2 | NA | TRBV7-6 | TGTGCCAGCAGCCGACGGGAGCTCCCCCCTCAGCTGTTTTTT | CASSRRELPPQLFF
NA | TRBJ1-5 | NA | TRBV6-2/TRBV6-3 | TGTGCCAGCAGTTACGCTGGGGGCCACAATCAGCCCCAGCATTTT | CASSYAGGHNQPQHF
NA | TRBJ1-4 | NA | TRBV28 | TGTGCCAGCAGTTTAATCAGGTCCGAAAAACTGTTTTTT | CASSLIRSEKLFF
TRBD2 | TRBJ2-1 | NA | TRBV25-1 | TGTGCCAGCAGTGAGTTACTAGCGGGAGGCTACAATGAGCAGTTCTTC | CASSELLAGGYNEQFF
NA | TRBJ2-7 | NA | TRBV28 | TGTGCCAGCAGTTTCGACATAAACGCCTACGAGCAGTACTTC | CASSFDINAYEQYF
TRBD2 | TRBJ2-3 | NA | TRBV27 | TGTGCCAGCAGTTGGGGGGGATCCCCAGATACGCAGTATTTT | CASSWGGSPDTQYF
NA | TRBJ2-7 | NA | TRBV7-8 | TGTGCCAGCAGCCTCCCTCCTTGGGGCGGCGAGCAGTACTTC | CASSLPPWGGEQYF
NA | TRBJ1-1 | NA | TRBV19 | TGTGCCAGTAGTGCCGACAGGAACACTGAAGCTTTCTTT | CASSADRNTEAFF
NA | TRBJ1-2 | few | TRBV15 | TGTGCCACCAGCGCCAGGCTTAACTATGGCTACACCTTC | CATSARLNYGYTF
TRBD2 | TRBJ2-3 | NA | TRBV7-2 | TGTGCCAGCAGCTCAGGACTAGCGGGTATAGATACGCAGTATTTT | CASSSGLAGIDTQYF
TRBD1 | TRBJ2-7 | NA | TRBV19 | TGTGCCAGTAGCAGACAGGGCTTTTACGAGCAGTACTTC | CASSRQGFYEQYF
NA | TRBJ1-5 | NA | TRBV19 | TGTGCCAGTAGCGACAGGTTTTTTCAGCCCCAGCATTTT | CASSDRFFQPQHF
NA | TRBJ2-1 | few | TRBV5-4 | TGTGCCAGCAGCTTGGCGTCGGGAGCGGCCTACAATGAGCAGTTCTTC | CASSLASGAAYNEQFF
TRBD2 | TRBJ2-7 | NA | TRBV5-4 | TGTGCCAGCAGCCCGGGACTAGCGGCCTACGAGCAGTACTTC | CASSPGLAAYEQYF
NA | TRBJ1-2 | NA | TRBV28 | TGTGCCAGCAGTGAGCCGGACACCCTCTATGGCTACACCTTC | CASSEPDTLYGYTF
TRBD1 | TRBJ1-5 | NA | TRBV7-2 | TGTGCCAGCAGCCCTAGGTTTGGGACAGGGTTCGTTCAGCCCCAGCATTTT | CASSPRFGTGFVQPQHF
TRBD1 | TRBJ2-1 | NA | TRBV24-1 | TGTGCCACCGGGTCCGGGACAGGGAGGGGAACAGTCTACAATGAGCAGTTCTTC | CATGSGTGRGTVYNEQFF
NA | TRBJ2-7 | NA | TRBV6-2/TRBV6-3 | TGTGCCAGCAGTTTGGGGGGTCCCTACGAGCAGTACTTC | CASSLGGPYEQYF
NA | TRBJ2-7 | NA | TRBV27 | TGTGCCAGCAGTTTAAAACCGGGACACACCTACGAGCAGTACTTC | CASSLKPGHTYEQYF
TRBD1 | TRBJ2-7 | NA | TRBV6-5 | TGTGCCAGCAGTCTACAGGGGATCGAGCAGTACTTC | CASSLQGIEQYF
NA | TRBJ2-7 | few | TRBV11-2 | TGTGCCAGCAGCTGGCGGTCGCTCGGGGACGAGCAGTACTTC | CASSWRSLGDEQYF
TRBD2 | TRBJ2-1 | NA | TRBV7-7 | TGTGCTAGCAGCTTAAGGGCGGGAGGGCCGTATGAGCAGTTCTTC | CASSLRAGGPYEQFF
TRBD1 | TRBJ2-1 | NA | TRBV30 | TGTGCCTGGGACCGCCGGGACAGGGGGCTACGTGAGCAGTTCTTC | CAWDRRDRGLREQFF
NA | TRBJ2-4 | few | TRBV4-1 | TGCGCCAGCAGCCGTCGGGACTCCCCCCAAGACATTCAGTACTTC | CASSRRDSPQDIQYF
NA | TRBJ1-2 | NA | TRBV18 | TGTGCCAGCTCACCGGCTAGTCAGGGGACCTATGGCTACACCTTC | CASSPASQGTYGYTF
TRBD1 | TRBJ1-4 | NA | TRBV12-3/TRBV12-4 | TGTGCCAGCAGTTATGGGACAGGTGAAAAACTGTTTTTT | CASSYGTGEKLFF
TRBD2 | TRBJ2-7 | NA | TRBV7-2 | TGTGCCAGCAGCACCCGACTAGCGGGAGGTCCCGAGCAGTACTTC | CASSTRLAGGPEQYF
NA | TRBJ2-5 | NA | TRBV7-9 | TGTGCCAGCAGCCCACTTGTGGGGGCCGGAGAAGAGACCCAGTACTTC | CASSPLVGAGEETQYF
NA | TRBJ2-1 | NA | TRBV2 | TGTGCCAGCAGTGGAGTAAGCTCCTACAATGAGCAGTTCTTC | CASSGVSSYNEQFF
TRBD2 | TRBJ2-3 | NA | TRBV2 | TGTGCCAGCAGTGAAACTAGCGGGAGTATAGATACGCAGTATTTT | CASSETSGSIDTQYF
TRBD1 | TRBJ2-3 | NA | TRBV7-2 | TGTGCCAGCAGCAGGGACAGAGGGGTCACAGATACGCAGTATTTT | CASSRDRGVTDTQYF
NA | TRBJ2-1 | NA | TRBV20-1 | TGCAGTGCTAGTTCCCACGTCACTTCCTACAATGAGCAGTTCTTC | CSASSHVTSYNEQFF
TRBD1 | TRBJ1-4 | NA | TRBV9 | TGTGCCAGCAGCCCCGGGATTGACAGGGATGAAAAACTGTTTTTT | CASSPGIDRDEKLFF
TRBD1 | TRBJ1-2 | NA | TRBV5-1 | TGCGCCAGCAGCTCCGGCCGGGACAGGGGCCTATATGGCTACACCTTC | CASSSGRDRGLYGYTF
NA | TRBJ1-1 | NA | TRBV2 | TGTGCCAGGGGGGGGATCCCGAACACTGAAGCTTTCTTT | CARGGIPNTEAFF